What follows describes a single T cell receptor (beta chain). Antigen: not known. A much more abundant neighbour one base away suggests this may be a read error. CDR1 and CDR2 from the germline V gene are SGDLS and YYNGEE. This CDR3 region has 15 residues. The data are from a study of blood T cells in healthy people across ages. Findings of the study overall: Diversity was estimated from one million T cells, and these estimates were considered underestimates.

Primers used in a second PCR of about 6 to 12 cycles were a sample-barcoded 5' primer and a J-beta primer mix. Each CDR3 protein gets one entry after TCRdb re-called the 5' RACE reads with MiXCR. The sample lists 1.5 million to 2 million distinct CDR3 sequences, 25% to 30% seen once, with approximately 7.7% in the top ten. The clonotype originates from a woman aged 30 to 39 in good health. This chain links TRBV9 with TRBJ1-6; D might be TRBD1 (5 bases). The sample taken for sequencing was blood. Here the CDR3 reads CASSVEPGQGSPPHF. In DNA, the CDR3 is TGTGCCAGCAGCGTAGAACCGGGCCAGGGTTCACCCCCCCACTTT.